The T cell receptor beta chain under discussion was sequenced for a study of cytomegalovirus exposure and HLA in healthy donors. Study-level information: About 84% of approximately 400 genotyped donors fell in the Caucasian-associated ancestry cluster.

CDR1 is MDHEN, CDR2 SYDVKM, per germline. The CDR3 has 17 residues. Between the trimmed V and J ends, which lost 2 bases and 3 bases, there was a span of 17 bases. Study outcomes and limitations: The records held CMV serostatus as the only immune exposure information. Presence/absence analysis assumed near-uniform sequencing depth across donors. Many donors shared some public TCRs, even though most TCR sequences were rare.

This clone showed up just a few times. Its target is unknown. The PCR used 60 Vbeta and 13 Jbeta primers. Sequencing was performed with immunoSEQ multiplex PCR; in TCRdb, only in-frame clones are kept and a portion is missing. The data contain roughly 200,000 clones, around 80% of them seen just once; the ten biggest clones take up 2.7%. The source is a woman between 55 and 75 years old in good health and CMV-seropositive. This sequence joins TRBV28 and TRBJ2-1; tentatively, D is TRBD2 (7 bases). The sequencing sample was made of PBMCs. CDR3 loop: CASSLGGAGVIYNEQFF. The DNA of the CDR3 is TGTGCCAGCAGTTTAGGGGGCGCGGGAGTTATCTACAATGAGCAGTTCTTC.